This T cell receptor (beta chain) was recorded in a study of T cells in tumors after PD-1 blockade. About the research overall: Patients had no prior checkpoint blockade, systemic immunosuppressants, or anti-cancer therapy within 4 weeks. Mean per blood sample: about 100,000 templates (24,679-257,772), 36,536 unique clonotypes.

The CDR3 consists of 16 residues. Per the germline V gene, CDR1 is SQVTM and CDR2 is ANQGSEA. V dropped 2 bases and J dropped 7; count of bases not matched to a gene: 11. Genomic DNA template from tumor biopsies or peripheral blood, about 600 ng to 6,004 ng input. Points from the study as a whole: Peripheral recruitment is suggested, as some novel exhausted tumor clones were in pre-treatment blood.

Method: immunoSEQ multiplex PCR; TCRdb's copy keeps in-frame clones and lacks some. The sample lists around 50,000 clones, around 80% occurring once. Comments on this clone: The antigen remains undetermined.

This specimen was PBMCs, taken before anti-PD-1 therapy. The chain carries TRBV29-1 and TRBJ2-1, with TRBD2 identical over 10 bases. This clonotype originated in a human donor with advanced basal cell or squamous cell carcinoma (not recorded which). The CDR3 here is CSVESGRALIGNEQFF. The CDR3 DNA sequence: TGCAGCGTTGAAAGCGGGAGGGCCCTAATAGGTAATGAGCAGTTCTTC.